Listed below are T cell receptor beta chains from one sample, sequenced in a study of OX40 agonist ivuxolimab in advanced cancers. Only in-frame clones appear in the TCRdb table, and some are missing; sequencing was by immunoSEQ multiplex PCR. The data show about 100,000 clones, about 91% seen once. The material sequenced was CD4+ or CD8+ T cells sorted from blood, taken in a trial of the OX40 agonist ivuxolimab. The receptors derive from an adult with an advanced solid tumor such as melanoma, head and neck, liver or kidney cancer. Each CDR3 is given with its conserved first and last residue. Each record gives: clone size, D gene, V gene, J gene, CDR3 protein, CDR3 DNA. D genes are given only for firm matches. Rows give clone size only sometimes, using once, few, many, or a class for an expanded clone.

.	.	TRBV19	TRBJ2-5	CASSTTAQETQYF	TGTGCCAGTAGTACAACGGCCCAAGAGACCCAGTACTTC
.	TRBD1	TRBV11-2	TRBJ2-1	CASSTTGTVYNEQFF	TGTGCCAGCAGCACAACCGGGACAGTCTACAATGAGCAGTTCTTC
.	TRBD1	TRBV7-8	TRBJ2-7	CASSLVGTGIYEQYF	TGTGCCAGCAGCTTAGTAGGGACAGGGATCTACGAGCAGTACTTC
.	TRBD2	TRBV11-3	TRBJ2-1	CASSSPSDGRASLDEQFF	TGTGCCAGCAGCTCCCCTTCTGACGGGAGGGCCTCATTGGATGAGCAGTTCTTC
few	TRBD1	TRBV7-9	TRBJ2-7	CASSSQGQGSEQYF	TGTGCCAGCAGCTCCCAGGGACAGGGAAGCGAGCAGTACTTC
.	TRBD2	TRBV4-1	TRBJ2-3	CASNPLAGVADTQYF	TGCGCCAGCAACCCGCTAGCGGGAGTTGCAGATACGCAGTATTTT
once	.	TRBV2	TRBJ1-6	CASSLDTLTNSPLHF	TGTGCCAGCAGCCTGGACACATTGACGAATTCACCCCTCCACTTT
.	.	TRBV16	TRBJ2-1	CASSQPRTGSNEQFF	TGTGCCAGCAGCCAACCTCGAACAGGGTCCAATGAGCAGTTCTTC
.	.	TRBV7-3	TRBJ2-3	CASSRGLAETDTQYF	TGTGCCAGCAGCCGGGGGCTAGCGGAAACAGATACGCAGTATTTT
.	.	TRBV6-5	TRBJ1-1	CASSYRRGGGAAEAFF	TGTGCCAGCAGTTACCGCCGGGGTGGTGGGGCCGCTGAAGCTTTCTTT
.	.	TRBV28	TRBJ1-1	CASSLSGPRNTEAFF	TGTGCCAGCAGTTTAAGCGGTCCACGGAACACTGAAGCTTTCTTT
.	.	TRBV10-2	TRBJ1-1	CASSGRLGTEAFF	TGCGCCAGCAGCGGACGGCTGGGCACTGAAGCTTTCTTT
.	TRBD2	TRBV5-1	TRBJ2-3	CASSLAGGRADTQYF	TGCGCCAGCAGCTTGGCGGGGGGGCGGGCAGATACGCAGTATTTT
.	TRBD1	TRBV2	TRBJ1-5	CASSDETGRSAQHF	TGTGCCAGCAGTGATGAGACAGGGCGTTCGGCCCAGCATTTT
.	.	TRBV19	TRBJ2-3	CASRLGGGTDTQYF	TGTGCCAGTAGATTAGGGGGAGGCACAGATACGCAGTATTTT
.	.	TRBV5-1	TRBJ1-1	CASSSPGQNTEAFF	TGCGCCAGCAGCTCCCCGGGCCAGAACACTGAAGCTTTCTTT
.	.	TRBV7-6	TRBJ2-1	CASSLDSKGQFF	TGTGCCAGCAGCTTGGACAGCAAAGGGCAGTTCTTC
.	.	TRBV7-2	TRBJ2-5	CASSLVQGQETQYF	TGTGCCAGCAGCTTAGTCCAGGGGCAAGAGACCCAGTACTTC
.	TRBD2	TRBV14	TRBJ2-7	CASSQGGRANDEQYF	TGTGCCAGCAGCCAAGGCGGGAGGGCCAACGACGAGCAGTACTTC
.	.	TRBV28	TRBJ1-3	CASSPTQGTGNTIYF	TGTGCCAGCAGTCCTACGCAGGGAACTGGAAACACCATATATTTT
.	.	TRBV9	TRBJ1-3	CASSVHPPGTGNTIYF	TGTGCCAGCAGCGTACATCCTCCGGGGACTGGAAACACCATATATTTT
.	TRBD1	TRBV6-6	TRBJ2-7	CASSWDSYEQYF	TGTGCCAGCAGCTGGGACAGCTACGAGCAGTACTTC
.	.	TRBV7-3	TRBJ1-2	CASSPRGGGNYGYTF	TGTGCCAGCAGCCCACGGGGGGGTGGGAACTATGGCTACACCTTC
.	.	TRBV5-6	TRBJ2-6	CASSLIVGAGANVLTF	TGTGCCAGCAGTCTAATCGTGGGGGCCGGGGCCAACGTCCTGACTTTC
.	TRBD1	TRBV6-4	TRBJ1-1	CASSQDRGTEAFF	TGTGCCAGCAGCCAAGACAGGGGGACTGAAGCTTTCTTT
.	.	TRBV5-4	TRBJ1-1	CASSLAVWANTEAFF	TGTGCCAGCAGCTTGGCGGTTTGGGCGAACACTGAAGCTTTCTTT
.	.	TRBV5-4	TRBJ1-2	CASSRLQDGYTF	TGTGCCAGCAGCCGCCTTCAGGATGGCTACACCTTC
.	TRBD1	TRBV4-1	TRBJ2-6	CASSLVTGGSRANVLTF	TGCGCCAGCAGCCTCGTGACAGGGGGGAGTAGGGCCAACGTCCTGACTTTC
.	.	TRBV7-6	TRBJ2-3	CASSKNTVDFTQYF	TGTGCCAGCAGCAAAAACACGGTTGATTTTACGCAGTATTTT
.	TRBD1	TRBV10-2	TRBJ1-2	CASSGTGGVSGYTF	TGCGCCAGCAGCGGGACAGGGGGAGTTAGTGGCTACACCTTC
.	.	TRBV11-2	TRBJ2-1	CASKPQSSYNEQFF	TGTGCCAGCAAACCTCAGAGCTCCTACAATGAGCAGTTCTTC
few	TRBD1	TRBV30	TRBJ1-6	CAWVPGQGAMHF	TGTGCCTGGGTACCGGGACAGGGGGCTATGCACTTT
.	.	TRBV5-1	TRBJ1-2	CASSLAGDGYTF	TGCGCCAGCAGCTTGGCCGGGGATGGCTACACCTTC
.	.	TRBV5-1	TRBJ2-7	CASSPRLDRPYEQYF	TGCGCCAGCAGCCCCCGACTAGATCGCCCCTACGAGCAGTACTTC
.	TRBD2	TRBV6-4	TRBJ2-1	CASSAIQGGSGRIF	TGTGCCAGCAGTGCAATCCAGGGAGGTAGCGGGAGGATCTTC
.	.	TRBV11-2	TRBJ2-5	CASSSWETQYF	TGTGCCAGCAGCTCTTGGGAGACCCAGTACTTC
.	TRBD1	TRBV7-9	TRBJ1-2	CASSPRDRGGYGYTF	TGTGCCAGCAGCCCCAGGGACAGGGGGGGGTATGGCTACACCTTC
.	.	TRBV4-2	TRBJ2-4	CASSQDRSFRDLKNIQYF	TGTGCCAGCAGCCAAGATAGGTCTTTCAGAGATCTCAAAAACATTCAGTACTTC
.	.	TRBV15	TRBJ1-1	CATSREGLPGTEAFF	TGTGCCACCAGCAGAGAGGGGCTGCCAGGGACTGAAGCTTTCTTT
.	TRBD2	TRBV7-3	TRBJ2-2	CASSSGLAGTGELFF	TGTGCCAGCAGCTCCGGACTAGCGGGTACCGGGGAGCTGTTTTTT
.	TRBD1	TRBV29-1	TRBJ2-3	CSVRNTGVGTDTQYF	TGCAGCGTAAGAAATACAGGGGTAGGCACAGATACGCAGTATTTT
.	.	TRBV29-1	TRBJ1-1	CSVGRGAGTEAFF	TGCAGCGTTGGGCGGGGGGCAGGCACTGAAGCTTTCTTT
.	TRBD1	TRBV6-5	TRBJ1-2	CASSKTGTNYGYTF	TGTGCCAGCAGTAAGACAGGGACCAACTATGGCTACACCTTC
.	.	TRBV15	TRBJ2-4	CATSSPAGGNIQYF	TGTGCCACCAGCAGCCCCGCGGGCGGAAACATTCAGTACTTC
.	.	TRBV4-1	TRBJ1-1	CASSPPWGVRAFF	TGCGCCAGCAGCCCTCCTTGGGGGGTTAGGGCTTTCTTT
.	.	TRBV29-1	TRBJ1-3	CSVYSGNTIYF	TGCAGCGTTTACTCTGGAAACACCATATATTTT
few	.	TRBV9	TRBJ1-1	CASSVRMNTEAFF	TGTGCCAGCAGCGTTCGAATGAACACTGAAGCTTTCTTT
.	.	TRBV7-2	TRBJ1-2	CASSLDVGNNYGYTF	TGTGCCAGCAGCTTAGATGTGGGGAATAACTATGGCTACACCTTC
.	.	TRBV19	TRBJ2-2	CASSPNRGGTGELFF	TGTGCCAGTAGTCCAAACAGGGGGGGAACCGGGGAGCTGTTTTTT